This TCR beta chain was identified during a study of blood T cell repertoires in COVID-19. Sequencing was performed with immunoSEQ multiplex PCR; in TCRdb, only in-frame clones are kept and a portion is missing. The sample contains 120,000 to 150,000 clones, more than 75% of which appear only once. This clone was observed a few times. Sequencing was carried out using peripheral blood. The receptor comes from a man between 60 and 75 years old with active or convalescent COVID-19.

The CDR3 sequence is CSATRGYEQYF. As DNA, the CDR3 is TGCAGTGCTACCAGGGGGTACGAGCAGTACTTC. The chain couples TRBV20-1 to TRBJ2-7, with 7 nucleotides matching TRBD1. The germline V gene has CDR1 DFQATT and CDR2 SNEGSKA (reference sequence). V gave up 4 bases and J gave up 4 bases; unmatched junction bases: 1. This CDR3 comprises 11 residues.